The 23 T cell receptor beta chains below all came from one sample that was sequenced in a study of blood T cell repertoires in COVID-19. Clones were sequenced by immunoSEQ multiplex PCR, and TCRdb holds only the in-frame ones, with some missing. The data hold about 90,000 clones, with roughly 87% observed a single time. The sequenced sample was peripheral blood. Source of these receptors: a male donor with acute or convalescent COVID-19.

This rearrangement joins TRBV24-1 to TRBJ2-7; TRBD2 is a possible D gene (5 bases). Trimming took off 6 bases at V and 1 base at J, with 12 bases between the two ends. This CDR3 is 14 amino acids long. The germline V gene has CDR1 KGHDR and CDR2 SFDVKD. CDR3: CATSPDGGSYEQYF. For the CDR3, the DNA is TGTGCCACCAGTCCGGACGGAGGATCCTACGAGCAGTACTTC.

This chain joins TRBV12-3 or TRBV12-4 and TRBJ2-7; D is perhaps TRBD2 (5 bases). The V and J ends lost 6 bases and 3 bases respectively, with 12 bases between them. This CDR3 spans 13 amino acids. CDR3 bases: TGTGCCAGCAGACCAACTCGGGGCTACGAGCAGTACTTC. This codes for CASRPTRGYEQYF.

J is TRBJ1-5 and V is TRBV5-1, with TRBD1 matching over 10 bases. Germline V lookup: CDR1 SGHRS, CDR2 YFSETQ. V was pared by 5 bases and J by 8 bases, with 10 bases of the junction left unmatched. The CDR3 loop spans 15 amino acids. CDR3: CASRTGTGVLEPQHF. In nucleotides, the CDR3 is TGCGCCAGCAGGACCGGGACAGGGGTTTTGGAGCCCCAGCATTTT.

In DNA, the CDR3 is TGCGCCAGCAGCCCCGGTCCCGTAGCGGGCCAGTTCTCCTACGAGCAGTACTTC. It yields the protein CASSPGPVAGQFSYEQYF. The chain uses TRBV5-1 and TRBJ2-7; 7 bases map to TRBD2. The germline V gene has CDR1 SGHRS and CDR2 YFSETQ. The ends lost 4 bases at V and 0 bases at J; junction bases unmatched: 16. This CDR3 comprises 18 residues.

The genes are TRBV24-1 and TRBJ1-5, with a tentative D call TRBD1 (5 bases). Germline values: CDR1 KGHDR, CDR2 SFDVKD. V lost 2 bases to trimming and J lost 7 bases, with 5 bases between them. The CDR3 is 12 amino acids. This CDR3 reads CATSDSGQPQHF. The CDR3 DNA is TGTGCCACCAGTGATTCAGGGCAGCCCCAGCATTTT.

V usage is TRBV28 and J usage is TRBJ1-6; 7 nucleotides match TRBD1. The trim removed 7 bases at V and 6 bases at J, leaving 3 bases unmatched. Germline values: CDR1 MDHEN, CDR2 SYDVKM. This CDR3 contains 13 residues. CDR3 nucleotides: TGTGCCAGCACCCGGGACAGTAATTCACCCCTCCACTTT. Amino acid sequence: CASTRDSNSPLHF.

The chain is built from TRBV6-2 or TRBV6-3 and TRBJ1-6, with TRBD1 matching 9 bases. Losses at the gene ends were 5 bases for V and 8 bases for J; bases not matched to a gene: 4. Germline V gives CDR1 MNHEY, CDR2 SVGEGT. This CDR3 has 14 amino acids. The CDR3 loop is CASSTDRGYSPLHF. The CDR3 DNA sequence: TGTGCCAGCAGTACGGACAGGGGTTATTCACCCCTCCACTTT.

V is TRBV24-1 and J is TRBJ1-2; D remains unclear. The CDR3 consists of 15 residues. Germline V gene sequence: CDR1 KGHDR, CDR2 SFDVKD. Trimming removed 0 bases at V and 6 bases at J, with 13 bases between. Written as DNA, the CDR3 is TGTGCCACCAGTGATTTGCCCACCGGTACAGATGGCTACACCTTC. Translation gives CATSDLPTGTDGYTF.

This rearrangement joins TRBV5-6 to TRBJ2-1; perhaps TRBD1 as D (6 bases). V lost 4 bases, J lost 9 bases, and 14 bases lay in between. Germline assignment: CDR1 SGHDT and CDR2 YYEEEE. There are 13 residues in the CDR3. In DNA, the CDR3 is TGTGCCAGCAGCCCTCCACAGGGCCCTGAGCAGTTCTTC. Amino acid sequence: CASSPPQGPEQFF.

The genes are TRBV10-3 and TRBJ1-4; D is unclear. From germline, CDR1 is ENHRY and CDR2 SYGVKD. The CDR3 is 16 amino acids. V was cut by 0 bases and J by 2 bases, with 10 bases left in between. As DNA, the CDR3 is TGTGCCATCAGTGAGTCAGCTAGTCGGACTAATGAAAAACTGTTTTTT. This gives the protein CAISESASRTNEKLFF.

With regard to this clone: The sample holds other DNA sequences that translate to the same CDR3. V and J are TRBV29-1 and TRBJ2-6; the D is unclear. The V and J ends lost 0 bases and 0 bases respectively, with 3 bases between them. In germline, CDR1 is SQVTM, CDR2 ANQGSEA. The CDR3 runs to 14 residues. CDR3 nucleotide sequence: TGCAGCGTTGAAGACAACTCTGGGGCCAACGTCCTGACTTTC. It is translated as CSVEDNSGANVLTF.

The chain is built from TRBV6-4 and TRBJ1-2; 8 bases map to TRBD1. The CDR3 is made up of 13 amino acids. Germline assignment: CDR1 MRHNA and CDR2 SNTAGT. V trimming: 0 bases; J trimming: 8 bases; junction bases outside the gene matches: 2. The CDR3, as DNA: TGTGCCAGCAGTGACTCGACAGGGGAGGGCTACACCTTC. This codes for CASSDSTGEGYTF.

V is TRBV4-1 and J is TRBJ2-1; tentatively, D is TRBD1 (6 bases). CDR1 is MGHRA and CDR2 is YSYEKL in the germline V gene. With 2 bases removed from V and 0 bases from J, the gap between germline ends came to 14 bases. The CDR3 runs 17 residues. CDR3 DNA sequence: TGCGCCAGCAGCCAAACCAACGACAGGAGCTCCTACAATGAGCAGTTCTTC. Its translation is CASSQTNDRSSYNEQFF.

This clone was picked up a small number of times. The chain combines TRBV4-2 with TRBJ1-6; tentative D call: TRBD1 (6 bases). The ends were cut back, 1 base at V and 9 bases at J, with 22 bases in the middle. This CDR3 region has 18 residues. The germline CDR1 and CDR2 sequences are LGHNA and YNFKEQ. CDR3 sequence (DNA): TGTGCCAGCAGCCAAGTCGCCGGCGAACCCAGGGGCGCTTCACCCCTCCACTTT. Amino acid sequence: CASSQVAGEPRGASPLHF.

The rearrangement links TRBV6-5 to TRBJ1-5, with D tentatively TRBD1 (5 bases). This CDR3 has 15 residues. V lost 0 bases and J lost 8, with 14 bases in between. Germline V gene lookup returns CDR1 MNHEY and CDR2 SVGAGI. The CDR3 bases are TGTGCCAGCAGTTACTCCGGACATATATCGGAGCCCCAGCATTTT. Amino acid sequence: CASSYSGHISEPQHF.

V and J are TRBV18 and TRBJ2-5; perhaps TRBD2 as D (6 bases). The V and J ends lost 3 bases and 2 bases respectively, with 16 bases between them. The CDR3 is made up of 16 amino acids. Germline loops: CDR1 KGHSH, CDR2 LQKENI. Written as DNA, the CDR3 is TGTGCCAGCTCACCGGGTTTCGGGGGATTGCAAGAGACCCAGTACTTC. Its protein product is CASSPGFGGLQETQYF.

Notes on this clone: This specimen includes other DNA sequences encoding the same CDR3. This chain uses TRBV6-1 with TRBJ1-2, with 8 positions matching TRBD1. Germline lookup yields CDR1 MNHNS and CDR2 SASEGT. V dropped 2 bases and J dropped 2; count of bases not matched to a gene: 1. CDR3 length equals 14 residues. This CDR3 is CASSENRGNYGYTF. For the CDR3, the DNA is TGTGCCAGCAGTGAAAACAGGGGGAACTATGGCTACACCTTC.

This clone occurred a few times. V and J are TRBV7-3 and TRBJ1-6; 7 positions agree with TRBD1. The CDR3 has 17 amino acids. CDR1 SGHTA and CDR2 FQGTGA come from the germline V gene. V lost 4 bases, J lost 5 bases, and 11 bases stayed unmatched. This CDR3 is CASSSDVRGEDNSPLHF. The CDR3 region has the DNA TGTGCCAGCAGCTCAGATGTCAGGGGGGAGGATAATTCACCCCTCCACTTT.

This clone was observed once. This rearrangement joins TRBV4-1 to TRBJ2-1, with D possibly being TRBD2 (5 bases). The germline gives CDR1 MGHRA, CDR2 YSYEKL. The CDR3 loop spans 14 amino acids. Trimming took 4 bases from V and 1 from J, leaving 8 bases between them. CDR3: CASSPRDSYNEQFF. DNA for the CDR3: TGCGCCAGCAGCCCCCGGGATTCCTACAATGAGCAGTTCTTC.

As regards this clone: Distinct nucleotide sequences in the sample also encode this CDR3. The chain joins TRBV5-6 to TRBJ1-1; D not resolved. Germline V gene sequence: CDR1 SGHDT, CDR2 YYEEEE. V was cut by 0 bases and J by 1 base, with 7 bases left in between. CDR3 size: 14 residues. CDR3: CASSLAERNTEAFF. The CDR3 nucleotides read TGTGCCAGCAGCTTGGCTGAGAGGAACACTGAAGCTTTCTTT. Together with reference TRBV5-6 and TRBJ1-1, the CDR3 gives the full variable domain: DAGVTQSPTHLIKTRGQQVTLRCSPKSGHDTVSWYQQALGQGPQFIFQYYEEEERQRGNFPDRFSGHQFPNYSSELNVNALLLGDSALYLCASSLAERNTEAFFGQGTRLTVV.

The chain is built from TRBV7-3 and TRBJ2-1; 12 bases line up with TRBD2. With 2 bases clipped from V and 6 bases from J, the junction kept 11 bases outside the gene matches. The CDR3 contains 18 residues. Germline CDR1 is SGHTA and CDR2 is FQGTGA. The CDR3: CASSLGPPLAGGVNEQFF. CDR3 nucleotide sequence: TGTGCCAGCAGCTTAGGGCCCCCCCTAGCGGGGGGGGTCAATGAGCAGTTCTTC.

The chain uses TRBV19 and TRBJ1-1; a possible D gene is TRBD1 (5 bases). Per germline, CDR1 LNHDA and CDR2 SQIVND (reference sequence). Trimming removed 5 bases at V and 4 bases at J, with 14 bases between. The CDR3 covers 14 residues. The CDR3 region is CASSQPRGGTEAFF. For the CDR3, the DNA is TGTGCCAGTAGTCAACCTCGGGGGGGCACTGAAGCTTTCTTT.

The rearrangement joins TRBV30 to TRBJ1-6, with a possible D match to TRBD1 (5 bases). CDR1 and CDR2 from the germline V gene are GTSNPN and SVGIG (reference sequence). Trimming shortened V by 0 bases and J by 0 bases, and 18 bases separated the two germline ends. There are 19 residues in the CDR3. CDR3 sequence reads: CAWSVLSQGGSSYNSPLHF. In DNA, the CDR3 is TGTGCCTGGAGTGTACTGAGCCAGGGCGGGAGCTCCTATAATTCACCCCTCCACTTT.